This entry is about one T cell receptor beta chain. Its specificity is not known. This sample was included in a study of T cell responses to AZD1222 COVID-19 vaccine. Regarding the study as a whole: Rises in breadth and depth of Spike-specific TCRs came after two AZD1222 doses.

Generated by immunoSEQ multiplex PCR, the TCRdb table keeps only in-frame clones and is missing some. The table includes 100,000 to 150,000 clones, over 75% detected once. The CDR3 is made up of 18 amino acids. The germline CDR1 and CDR2 sequences are LGHNA and YNFKEQ. Unmatched junction bases numbered 14, after V lost 4 bases and J lost 4 bases. Sequenced here: peripheral blood, sampled 28 days after the second dose of the MenACWY control vaccine. This TCR was sampled from an adult who received the MenACWY meningococcal vaccine as a control. This chain links TRBV4-2 with TRBJ2-3; 10 nucleotides match TRBD2. For the CDR3, the DNA is TGTGCCAGCAGCCGCGGTGGGTCTAGCGGGGGAGGGTCAGATACGCAGTATTTT. It codes for CASSRGGSSGGGSDTQYF.